This paragraph reports one TCR beta chain. The data were obtained in a study of CD8 T cells in ankylosing spondylitis. TCRdb called the 5' RACE reads again in MiXCR, with one record for every CDR3 protein. Here the sample spans about 340,000 distinct CDR3 sequences, more than 20% being singletons. Trimming took 0 bases from V and 0 from J, leaving 3 bases between them. The CDR3 has 15 amino acids. Germline V gene data show CDR1 as MGHRA and CDR2 as YSYEKL. What was sequenced was blood, either unsorted or a sorted T cell fraction (not recorded which). The J gene is TRBJ2-6, the V gene TRBV4-1; D not certain. The receptor was derived from a male donor with ankylosing spondylitis or in good health (not recorded which). This CDR3 is CASSQDFSGANVLTF. In nucleotides, the CDR3 is TGCGCCAGCAGCCAAGATTTCTCTGGGGCCAACGTCCTGACTTTC.